The table lists the clone carrying this T cell receptor beta chain with a count of one. Its cognate antigen is unknown. Per germline, CDR1 SGHRS and CDR2 YFSETQ. This CDR3 is 16 amino acids long. V trimming: 3 bases; J trimming: 0 bases; junction bases outside the gene matches: 5. The source of the sample is a study of cytomegalovirus exposure and HLA in healthy donors. Findings and caveats of the study: One later analysis, an examination of the 120 validation repertoires, found that first-cohort TCR clusters tended to co-occur in them.

This table comes from immunoSEQ multiplex PCR, and its TCRdb copy is limited to in-frame clones, with some not included. The top ten hold 2% to 2.5% of the sample, which has some 68,000 clones, around 95% seen once. From the 120-subject validation cohort, which was separate from the approximately 670-subject first cohort, the donors were drawn. The sequence derives from a man aged 18 to 35 in good health and CMV-seronegative. The sequencing input was PBMCs. The gene calls are TRBV5-1 and TRBJ1-4, with TRBD1 matching over 7 bases. The CDR3 sequence is CASSSGQFTTNEKLFF. The DNA for the CDR3 is TGCGCCAGCAGCTCGGGACAGTTTACAACTAATGAAAAACTGTTTTTT. The whole variable domain, filled in from reference TRBV5-1 and TRBJ1-4, reads KAGVTQTPRYLIKTRGQQVTLSCSPISGHRSVSWYQQTPGQGLQFLFEYFSETQRNKGNFPGRFSGRQFSNSRSEMNVSTLELGDSALYLCASSSGQFTTNEKLFFGSGTQLSVL.